Given below is one T cell receptor (beta chain) in context. Method: immunoSEQ multiplex PCR; TCRdb's copy keeps in-frame clones and lacks some. Of about 80,000 clones in the sample, 70% to 80% are singletons; the top ten hold over 5.5%. V lost 8 bases, J lost 7 bases, and 5 bases lay in between. The CDR3 totals 10 residues. These data belong to a study of blood T cell repertoires in COVID-19. V usage is TRBV12-3 or TRBV12-4 and J usage is TRBJ2-2; D ambiguous. This TCR came from a man aged 45-65 years with active or convalescent COVID-19. The sequenced sample was peripheral blood. The CDR3: CASWSGELFF. CDR3 bases: TGTGCCAGCTGGAGCGGGGAGCTGTTTTTT.